This entry lists 2 T cell receptor beta chains sequenced from one sample in a study of control samples from healthy donors and cancer patients. Method: immunoSEQ multiplex PCR; TCRdb's copy keeps in-frame clones and lacks some. Here the sample spans approximately 190,000 clones, roughly nine tenths being singletons. Sequenced sample: blood. The source is a man aged 25 to 45 in good health.

This clone was picked up one time. The V call is TRBV11-2, the J call TRBJ1-5; D gene uncertain. Trimming removed 0 bases at V and 7 bases at J, with 4 bases between. Germline V gene sequence: CDR1 SGHAT, CDR2 FQNNGV. This CDR3 has 12 residues. The CDR3 loop reads CASSLEDQPQHF. The CDR3 DNA sequence: TGTGCCAGCAGCTTAGAAGACCAGCCCCAGCATTTT.

CDR3 bases: TGTGCCAGCAGAGGAGCCGGGCCGCACTATGGCTACACCTTC. It translates to CASRGAGPHYGYTF. The V call is TRBV6-5, the J call TRBJ1-2; no clear D gene. V was clipped by 6 bases and J by 3 bases, with 14 bases between them. The CDR3 runs 14 residues. Germline-derived CDR1 and CDR2 are MNHEY and SVGAGI.